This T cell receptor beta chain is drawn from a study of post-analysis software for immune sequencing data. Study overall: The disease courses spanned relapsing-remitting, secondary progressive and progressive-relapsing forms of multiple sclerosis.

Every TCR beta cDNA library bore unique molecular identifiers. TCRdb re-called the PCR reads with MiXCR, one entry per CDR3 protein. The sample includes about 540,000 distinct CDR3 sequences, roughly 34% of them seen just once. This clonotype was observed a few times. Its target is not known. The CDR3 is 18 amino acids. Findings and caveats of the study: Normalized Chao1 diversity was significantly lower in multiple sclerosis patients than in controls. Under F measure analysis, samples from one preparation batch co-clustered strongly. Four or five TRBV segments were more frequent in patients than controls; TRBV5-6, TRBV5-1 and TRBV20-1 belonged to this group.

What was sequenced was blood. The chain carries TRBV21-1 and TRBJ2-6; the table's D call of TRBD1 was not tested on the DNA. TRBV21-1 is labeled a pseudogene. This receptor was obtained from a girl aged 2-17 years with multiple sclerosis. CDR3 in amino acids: CASSKQSGESHGANVLTF. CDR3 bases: TGTGCCAGCAGCAAACAGTCGGGGGAAAGCCATGGGGCCAACGTCCTGACTTTC.